Following are 2 T cell receptor beta chains from one sample sequenced in a study of T cell responses to AZD1222 COVID-19 vaccine. Profiling relied on immunoSEQ multiplex PCR, and the TCRdb table lists in-frame clones only, not all of them. This repertoire shows some 200,000 clones, roughly 90% found once; its top ten account for around 3%. This specimen consisted of peripheral blood, obtained 28 days after the second AZD1222 dose. The receptors were sampled from an adult who received the AZD1222 COVID-19 vaccine.

This clone was observed a single time. The V call is TRBV9, the J call TRBJ1-1; maybe TRBD1 (6 bases). The length of the CDR3 is 15 residues. Deletions cut 5 bases from V and 0 bases from J, with 14 bases between. Looked up from germline, CDR1 is SGDLS and CDR2 is YYNGEE. CDR3 sequence reads: CASSRTASMNTEAFF. The CDR3 nucleotides read TGTGCCAGCAGTCGGACAGCTTCCATGAACACTGAAGCTTTCTTT.

The chain recombines TRBV3-1 (or the pseudogene TRBV3-2) with TRBJ2-1, with D possibly being TRBD2 (5 bases). The CDR3 extends over 12 amino acids. In germline, CDR1 is LGHDT, CDR2 YNNKEL (reference sequence). Trimming shortened V by 6 bases and J by 12 bases, and 15 bases separated the two germline ends. CDR3 sequence (DNA): TGTGCCAGCAGTTTCACGACCCGGGGGCAGTTCTTC. This sequence encodes CASSFTTRGQFF.